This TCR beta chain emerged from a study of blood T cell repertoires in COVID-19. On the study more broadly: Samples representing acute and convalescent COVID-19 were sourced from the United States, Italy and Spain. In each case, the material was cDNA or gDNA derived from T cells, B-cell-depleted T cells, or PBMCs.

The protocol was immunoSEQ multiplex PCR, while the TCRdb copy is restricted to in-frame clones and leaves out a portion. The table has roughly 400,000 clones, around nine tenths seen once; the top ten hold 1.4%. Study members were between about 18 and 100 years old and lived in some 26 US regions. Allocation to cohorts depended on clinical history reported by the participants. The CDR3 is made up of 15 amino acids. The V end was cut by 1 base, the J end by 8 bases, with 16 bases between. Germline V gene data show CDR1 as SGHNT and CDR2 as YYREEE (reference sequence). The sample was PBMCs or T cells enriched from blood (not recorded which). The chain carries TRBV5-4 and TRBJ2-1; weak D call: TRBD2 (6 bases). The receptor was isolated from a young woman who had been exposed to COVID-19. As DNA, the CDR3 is TGTGCCAGCAGCTTGCCGGGCGAGGGAGGTGATGAGCAGTTCTTC. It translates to CASSLPGEGGDEQFF.